What follows are 9 T cell receptor beta chains derived from one specimen sequenced in a study of spatial heterogeneity in lung cancer. Noted time point: sample taken at primary tumor resection. TCRdb fed the 5' RACE reads into MiXCR, producing one record per CDR3 protein. This table has more than 60,000 distinct CDR3 sequences, around 7.8% appearing once. This material consisted of PBMCs, taken at surgery. All receptors derive from a male donor with early-stage non-small cell lung cancer.

Many counts were recorded for this clonotype. This chain links TRBV2 with TRBJ1-1, with 7 nucleotides matching TRBD1. This CDR3 is built from 17 residues. Germline V gene data show CDR1 as SNHLY and CDR2 as FYNNEI. With 4 bases clipped from V and 0 bases from J, the junction kept 11 bases outside the gene matches. The CDR3 sequence is CASSVQPGQNMNTEAFF. The CDR3 DNA reads TGTGCCAGCAGTGTACAACCGGGACAGAACATGAACACTGAAGCTTTCTTT.

This clonotype was seen ten or more times. The chain carries TRBV5-1 and TRBJ2-3, with 8 bases aligning to TRBD2. The length of the CDR3 is 16 residues. Trimming cost V 2 bases and J 1 base; bases outside gene matches: 6. Germline-derived CDR1 and CDR2 are SGHRS and YFSETQ. CDR3 residues: CASSFGPAGGTDTQYF. Here the CDR3 DNA reads TGCGCCAGCAGCTTTGGGCCAGCGGGGGGCACAGATACGCAGTATTTT.

The chain recombines TRBV6-1 with TRBJ2-7; 11 bases line up with TRBD2. In germline, CDR1 is MNHNS, CDR2 SASEGT. The CDR3 is made up of 18 amino acids. The ends lost 3 bases at V and 7 bases at J; junction bases unmatched: 17. The CDR3 region has the DNA TGTGCCAGCAGTGATGGGCTAGCGGGAGGTACTCCCTGGAGGGAGCAGTACTTC. Protein product: CASSDGLAGGTPWREQYF.

This clonotype was observed at least ten times. This chain joins TRBV6-2 or TRBV6-3 and TRBJ2-2, with 8 positions matching TRBD2. The germline V gene encodes CDR1 MNHEY and CDR2 SVGEGT. The V gene end was trimmed by 6 bases and the J gene end by 0 bases; junction bases not matched to a gene: 6. This CDR3 region has 16 residues. The CDR3 loop is CASSRTSPSNTGELFF. The CDR3 DNA sequence: TGTGCCAGCAGCCGGACTAGCCCCTCGAACACCGGGGAGCTGTTTTTT.

The table lists this clonotype with many counts. V and J are TRBV6-1 and TRBJ2-7; the match to TRBD2 covers 9 bases. V was pared by 7 bases and J by 0 bases, with 7 bases of the junction left unmatched. Germline lookup yields CDR1 MNHNS and CDR2 SASEGT. The CDR3 sequence is 15 residues long. CDR3 sequence reads: CASNVPGLASYEQYF. The CDR3 DNA sequence: TGTGCCAGCAACGTGCCGGGACTAGCCTCCTACGAGCAGTACTTC.

The chain recombines TRBV19 with TRBJ1-5; D is possibly TRBD1 (5 bases). The CDR3 covers 13 residues. Germline loops: CDR1 LNHDA, CDR2 SQIVND (reference sequence). V was clipped by 3 bases and J by 7 bases, with 10 bases between them. CDR3 sequence (DNA): TGTGCCAGTAGTATTCAGGGCTTCCAGCCCCAGCATTTT. Protein: CASSIQGFQPQHF. Looking up the rest from reference TRBV19 and TRBJ1-5 gives the full variable domain: DGGITQSPKYLFRKEGQNVTLSCEQNLNHDAMYWYRQDPGQGLRLIYYSQIVNDFQKGDIAEGYSVSREKKESFPLTVTSAQKNPTAFYLCASSIQGFQPQHFGDGTRLSIL.

This clonotype was observed at least ten times. V usage is TRBV11-2 and J usage is TRBJ2-2; D is uncertain. Germline values: CDR1 SGHAT, CDR2 FQNNGV. CDR3 length equals 14 residues. The ends were cut back, 5 bases at V and 3 bases at J, with 10 bases in the middle. The CDR3 nucleotides are TGTGCCAGCAGCGCCCACAGTTACACCGGGGAGCTGTTTTTT. Amino acids: CASSAHSYTGELFF.

The V and J genes are TRBV11-2 and TRBJ1-2, with D possibly matching TRBD1 (5 bases). The CDR3 extends over 16 amino acids. Germline values: CDR1 SGHAT, CDR2 FQNNGV. The V gene lost 1 base and the J gene lost 7 bases, with 19 bases spanning the gap. CDR3: CASSLARTIGVRGYTF. In DNA, the CDR3 is TGTGCCAGCAGCTTAGCTCGGACAATCGGCGTCCGTGGCTACACCTTC.

This clonotype showed up just a few times. V usage is TRBV29-1 and J usage is TRBJ1-1, with unresolved D. From germline, CDR1 is SQVTM and CDR2 ANQGSEA. Trimming took 4 bases from V and 6 from J, leaving 18 bases between them. The CDR3 runs to 14 residues. The CDR3, as DNA: TGCAGCGTTGCCCCAAAGCTCAGGAGGGCTGAAGCTTTCTTT. Translated, it gives CSVAPKLRRAEAFF.